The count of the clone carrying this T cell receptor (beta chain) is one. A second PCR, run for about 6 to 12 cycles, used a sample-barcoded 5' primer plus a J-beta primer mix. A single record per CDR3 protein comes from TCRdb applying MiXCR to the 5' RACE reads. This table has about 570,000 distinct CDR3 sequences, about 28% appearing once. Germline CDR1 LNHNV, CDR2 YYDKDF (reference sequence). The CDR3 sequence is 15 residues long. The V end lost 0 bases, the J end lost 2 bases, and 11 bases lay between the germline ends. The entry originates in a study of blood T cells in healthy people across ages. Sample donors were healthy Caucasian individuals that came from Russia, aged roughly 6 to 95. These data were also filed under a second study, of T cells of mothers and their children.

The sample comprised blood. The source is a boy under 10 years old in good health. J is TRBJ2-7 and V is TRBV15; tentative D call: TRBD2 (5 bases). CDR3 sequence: CATSRESGLAYEQYF. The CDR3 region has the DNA TGTGCCACCAGCAGAGAATCCGGACTGGCCTACGAGCAGTACTTC.